This section outlines one T cell receptor beta chain sequence together with its context. Germline V gene sequence: CDR1 MNHEY, CDR2 SVGAGI. V lost 2 bases and J lost 2; bases outside the gene matches: 1. This CDR3 has 15 amino acids. The sample is drawn from a study of T cell responses to AZD1222 COVID-19 vaccine. Using immunoSEQ multiplex PCR, the repertoire was profiled, and TCRdb retains in-frame clones only, with some absent. The table lists 95,000 to 100,000 clones, less than 85% of them singletons. V usage is TRBV6-5 and J usage is TRBJ1-2, with 11 bases matching TRBD1. This specimen consisted of peripheral blood, obtained 28 days after the second AZD1222 dose. The TCR sequence derives from an adult who received the AZD1222 COVID-19 vaccine. CDR3 loop: CASSYRDRGNYGYTF. The CDR3 DNA reads as TGTGCCAGCAGTTACAGGGACAGGGGGAACTATGGCTACACCTTC.